Sequencing of this TCR beta chain was carried out in a study of blood T cell repertoires in COVID-19. As for the study in general: Sources were T cells, B-cell-depleted T cells, or PBMCs; the material itself was cDNA or gDNA.

Per the study methods: Estimates of nucleated cell counts were drawn from the amplification of reference gene primers. Profiling relied on immunoSEQ multiplex PCR, and the TCRdb table lists in-frame clones only, not all of them. The DNA was the basis for D and trimming; V, J and clone size are from that table. The sample lists under 95,000 clones, over 70% seen once, with 8.5% to 14% in the top ten. The CDR3 has 15 residues. Germline assignment: CDR1 KGHSH and CDR2 LQKENI. V was trimmed by 0 bases and J by 4 bases, leaving 12 bases between them. The TCR comes from a man between 50 and 59 years old with acute or convalescent COVID-19. Sequencing was carried out using peripheral blood. J is TRBJ2-5 and V is TRBV18; D remains ambiguous. CDR3 sequence: CASSPPSRPLETQYF. CDR3 nucleotides: TGTGCCAGCTCACCACCGTCCAGGCCCTTAGAGACCCAGTACTTC.